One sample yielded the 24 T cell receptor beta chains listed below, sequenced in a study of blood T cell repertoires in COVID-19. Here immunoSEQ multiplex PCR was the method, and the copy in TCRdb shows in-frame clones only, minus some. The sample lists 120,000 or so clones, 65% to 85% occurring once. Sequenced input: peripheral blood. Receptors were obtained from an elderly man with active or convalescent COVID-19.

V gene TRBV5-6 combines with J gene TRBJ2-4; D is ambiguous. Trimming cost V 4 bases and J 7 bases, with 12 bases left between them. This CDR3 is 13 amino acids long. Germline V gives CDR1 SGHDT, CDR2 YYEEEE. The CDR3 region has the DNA TGTGCCAGCAGCCAAGACAACCAGAACATTCAGTACTTC. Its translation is CASSQDNQNIQYF.

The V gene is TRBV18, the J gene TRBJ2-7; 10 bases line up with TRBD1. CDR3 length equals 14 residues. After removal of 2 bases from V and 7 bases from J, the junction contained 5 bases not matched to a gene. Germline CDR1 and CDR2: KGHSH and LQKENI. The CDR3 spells CASSPGTGVREQYF. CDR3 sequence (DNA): TGTGCCAGCTCACCAGGGACAGGGGTGCGGGAGCAGTACTTC.

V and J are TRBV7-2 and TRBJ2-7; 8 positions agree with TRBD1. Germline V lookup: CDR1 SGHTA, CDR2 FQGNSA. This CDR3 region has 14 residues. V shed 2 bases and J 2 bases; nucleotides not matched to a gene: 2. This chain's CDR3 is CASSLTRGPYEQYF. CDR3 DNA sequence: TGTGCCAGCAGCTTAACCAGGGGGCCCTACGAGCAGTACTTC.

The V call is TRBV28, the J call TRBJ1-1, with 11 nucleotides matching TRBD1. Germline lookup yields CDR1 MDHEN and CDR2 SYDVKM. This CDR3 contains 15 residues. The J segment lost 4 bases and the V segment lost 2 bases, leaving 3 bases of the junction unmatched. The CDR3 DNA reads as TGTGCCAGCAGTTTACCGGGACAGGGGGGCACTGAAGCTTTCTTT. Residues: CASSLPGQGGTEAFF.

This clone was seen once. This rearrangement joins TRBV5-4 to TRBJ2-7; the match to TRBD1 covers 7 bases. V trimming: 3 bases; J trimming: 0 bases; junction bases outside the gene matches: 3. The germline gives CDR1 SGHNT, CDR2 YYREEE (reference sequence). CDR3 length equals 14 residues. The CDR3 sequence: CASSSQGNSYEQYF. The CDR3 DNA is TGTGCCAGCAGCTCACAGGGGAACTCCTACGAGCAGTACTTC.

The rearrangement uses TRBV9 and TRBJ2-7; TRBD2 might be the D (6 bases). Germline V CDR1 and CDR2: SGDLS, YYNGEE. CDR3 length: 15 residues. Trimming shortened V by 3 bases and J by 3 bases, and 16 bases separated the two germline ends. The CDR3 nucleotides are TGTGCCAGCAGCGCGGGCCGGGACTTTCTCTACGAGCAGTACTTC. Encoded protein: CASSAGRDFLYEQYF.

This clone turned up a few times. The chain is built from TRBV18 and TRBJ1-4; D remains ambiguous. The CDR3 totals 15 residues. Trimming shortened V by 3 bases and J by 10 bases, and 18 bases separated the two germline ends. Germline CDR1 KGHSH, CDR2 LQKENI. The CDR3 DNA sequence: TGTGCCAGCTCACCTAGTGAGGGCGACCTGGGAAAACTGTTTTTT. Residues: CASSPSEGDLGKLFF. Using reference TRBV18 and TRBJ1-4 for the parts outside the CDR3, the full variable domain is NAGVMQNPRHLVRRRGQEARLRCSPMKGHSHVYWYRQLPEEGLKFMVYLQKENIIDESGMPKERFSAEFPKEGPSILRIQQVVRGDSAAYFCASSPSEGDLGKLFFGSGTQLSVL.

The CDR3 nucleotides read TGTGCCAGCAGCTTACTTCTAGCGGGGGAGACCGAGCAGTACTTC. This gives the protein CASSLLLAGETEQYF. J is TRBJ2-7 and V is TRBV7-2; 10 bases line up with TRBD2. CDR1 and CDR2 from the germline V gene are SGHTA and FQGNSA. With V trimmed by 2 bases and J by 6 bases, 7 bases remained unmatched. The CDR3 is 15 residues long.

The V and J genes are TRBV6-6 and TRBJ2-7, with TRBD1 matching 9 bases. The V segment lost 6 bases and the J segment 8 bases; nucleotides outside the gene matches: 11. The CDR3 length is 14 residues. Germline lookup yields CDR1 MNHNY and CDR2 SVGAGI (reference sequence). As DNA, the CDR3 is TGTGCCAGCAGAGCCGGGACAGGGAAGCGAAAGCAGTACTTC. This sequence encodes CASRAGTGKRKQYF.

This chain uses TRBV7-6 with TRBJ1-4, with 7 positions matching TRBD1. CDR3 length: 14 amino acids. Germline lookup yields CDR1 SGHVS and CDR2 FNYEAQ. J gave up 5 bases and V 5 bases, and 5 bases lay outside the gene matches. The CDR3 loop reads CASSPWDSNEKLFF. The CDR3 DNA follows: TGTGCCAGCAGCCCGTGGGACAGCAATGAAAAACTGTTTTTT.

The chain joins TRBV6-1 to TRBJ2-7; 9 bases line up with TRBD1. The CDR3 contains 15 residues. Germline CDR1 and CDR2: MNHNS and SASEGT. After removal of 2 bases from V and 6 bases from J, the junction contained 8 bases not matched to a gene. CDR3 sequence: CASSEFRTGESEQYF. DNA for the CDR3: TGTGCCAGCAGTGAATTCAGGACAGGGGAAAGCGAGCAGTACTTC.

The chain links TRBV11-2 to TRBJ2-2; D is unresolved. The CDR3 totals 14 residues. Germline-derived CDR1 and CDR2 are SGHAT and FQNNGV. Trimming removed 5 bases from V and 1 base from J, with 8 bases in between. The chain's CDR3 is CASSPDWNTGELFF. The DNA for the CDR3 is TGTGCCAGCAGCCCCGACTGGAACACCGGGGAGCTGTTTTTT.

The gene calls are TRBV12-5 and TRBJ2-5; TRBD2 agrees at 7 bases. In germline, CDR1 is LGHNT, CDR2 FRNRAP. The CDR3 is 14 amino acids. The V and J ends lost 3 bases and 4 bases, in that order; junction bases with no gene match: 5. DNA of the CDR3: TGTGCTAGTGGTTTACCCTCGGGGGGAGAGACCCAGTACTTC. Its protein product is CASGLPSGGETQYF.

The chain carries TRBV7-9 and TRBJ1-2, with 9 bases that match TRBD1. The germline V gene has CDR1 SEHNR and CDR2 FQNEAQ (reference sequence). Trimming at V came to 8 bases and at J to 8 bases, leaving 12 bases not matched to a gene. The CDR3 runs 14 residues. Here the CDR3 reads CASGAGTGKWGYTF. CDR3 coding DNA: TGTGCCAGCGGGGCCGGGACAGGGAAATGGGGCTACACCTTC.

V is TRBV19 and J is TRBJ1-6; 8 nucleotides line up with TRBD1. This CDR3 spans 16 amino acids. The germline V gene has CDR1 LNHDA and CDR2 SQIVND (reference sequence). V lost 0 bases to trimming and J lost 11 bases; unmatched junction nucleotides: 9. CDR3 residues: CASSIDLGQGATPLHF. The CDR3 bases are TGTGCCAGTAGTATAGATCTCGGTCAGGGGGCAACACCCCTCCACTTT.

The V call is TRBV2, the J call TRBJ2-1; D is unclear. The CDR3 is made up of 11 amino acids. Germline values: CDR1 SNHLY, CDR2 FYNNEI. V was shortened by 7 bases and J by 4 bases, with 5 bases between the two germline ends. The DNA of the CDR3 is TGTGCCAGCACGTATTACAATGAGCAGTTCTTC. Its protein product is CASTYYNEQFF.

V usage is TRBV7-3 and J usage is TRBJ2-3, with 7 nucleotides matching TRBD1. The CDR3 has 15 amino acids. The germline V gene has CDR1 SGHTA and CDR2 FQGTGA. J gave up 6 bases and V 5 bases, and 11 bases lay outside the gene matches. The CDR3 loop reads CASSLSRTGIDTQYF. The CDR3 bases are TGTGCCAGCAGCCTTAGCAGGACAGGCATTGATACGCAGTATTTT.

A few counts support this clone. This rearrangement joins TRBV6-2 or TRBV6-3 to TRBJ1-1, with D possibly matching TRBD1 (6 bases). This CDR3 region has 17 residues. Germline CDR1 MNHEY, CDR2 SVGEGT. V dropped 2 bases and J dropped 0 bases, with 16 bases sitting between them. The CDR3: CASSYKTGTNMNTEAFF. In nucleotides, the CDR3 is TGTGCCAGCAGTTACAAAACAGGGACCAACATGAACACTGAAGCTTTCTTT.

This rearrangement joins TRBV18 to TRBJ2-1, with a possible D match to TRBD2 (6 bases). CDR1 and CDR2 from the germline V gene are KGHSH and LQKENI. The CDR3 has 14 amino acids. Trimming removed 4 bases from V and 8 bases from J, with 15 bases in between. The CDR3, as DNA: TGTGCCAGCTCACTAAGGACTATGGCCGATGAGCAGTTCTTC. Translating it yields CASSLRTMADEQFF.

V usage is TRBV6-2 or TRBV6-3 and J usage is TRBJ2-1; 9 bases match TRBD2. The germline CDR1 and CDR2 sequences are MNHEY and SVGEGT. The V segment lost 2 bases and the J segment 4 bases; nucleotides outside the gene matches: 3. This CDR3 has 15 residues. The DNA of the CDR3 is TGTGCCAGCAGTTACCGTCTAGCGGGATACAATGAGCAGTTCTTC. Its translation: CASSYRLAGYNEQFF.

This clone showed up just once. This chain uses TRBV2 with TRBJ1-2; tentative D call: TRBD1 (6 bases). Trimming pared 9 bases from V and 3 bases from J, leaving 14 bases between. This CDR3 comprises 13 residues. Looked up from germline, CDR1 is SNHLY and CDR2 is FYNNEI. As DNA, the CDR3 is TGTGCCAGAGGGACGGGGGGGCACTATGGCTACACCTTC. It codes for CARGTGGHYGYTF.

CDR3 sequence: CAWTKGRGVYEQYF. DNA for the CDR3: TGTGCCTGGACCAAGGGACGGGGGGTCTACGAGCAGTACTTC. The J gene is TRBJ2-7, the V gene TRBV30; 7 positions match TRBD2. The CDR3 spans 14 residues. The V and J ends lost 4 bases and 3 bases, in that order; junction bases with no gene match: 9. Germline loops: CDR1 GTSNPN, CDR2 SVGIG (reference sequence).

This chain's CDR3 is CASSSRDTDPSNYGYTF. DNA for the CDR3: TGTGCCAGCAGCTCACGGGACACCGACCCATCTAACTATGGCTACACCTTC. V gene TRBV9 combines with J gene TRBJ1-2; D perhaps matches TRBD1 (6 bases). Germline CDR1 is SGDLS and CDR2 is YYNGEE. This CDR3 has 17 residues. With 4 bases removed from V and 0 bases from J, the gap between germline ends came to 19 bases.

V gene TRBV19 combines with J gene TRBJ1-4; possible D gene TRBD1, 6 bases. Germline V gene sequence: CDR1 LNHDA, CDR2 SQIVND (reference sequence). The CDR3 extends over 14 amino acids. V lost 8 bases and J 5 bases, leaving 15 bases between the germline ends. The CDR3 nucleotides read TGTGCCAGTGTTGGTGGGGGCGCCAATGAAAAACTGTTTTTT. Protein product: CASVGGGANEKLFF.